This TCR beta chain comes out of a study of T cell responses to AZD1222 COVID-19 vaccine. Only in-frame clones appear in the TCRdb table, and some are missing; sequencing was by immunoSEQ multiplex PCR. The sample records tens of thousands of clones, approximately 80% being singletons. V lost 8 bases to trimming and J lost 5 bases; unmatched junction nucleotides: 12. The CDR3 contains 15 residues. Per germline, CDR1 MDHEN and CDR2 SYDVKM. Only one count was recorded for this clone. The sequence came from an adult in good health. The genes are TRBV28 and TRBJ2-1; TRBD1 agrees at 7 bases. The sequenced sample was peripheral blood, obtained on day 0 of AZD1222 vaccination. CDR3 amino acids: CASVSPGQPNNEQFF. Here the CDR3 DNA reads TGTGCCAGCGTAAGTCCGGGACAGCCGAACAATGAGCAGTTCTTC. Full variable domain (remainder filled in from reference TRBV28 and TRBJ2-1): DVKVTQSSRYLVKRTGEKVFLECVQDMDHENMFWYRQDPGLGLRLIYFSYDVKMKEKGDIPEGYSVSREKKERFSLILESASTNQTSMYLCASVSPGQPNNEQFFGPGTRLTVL.